A single sample gave rise to the 3 T cell receptor beta chains below, sequenced in a study of shared clonotypes between healthy human individuals. The repertoire was sequenced with immunoSEQ multiplex PCR; TCRdb's copy has only in-frame clones and lacks some. The repertoire consists of about 710,000 clones, with around 77% occurring once and the leading ten covering more than 1.5%. Sequencing was done on a sample of memory CD4+ T cells sorted from blood. As to subset: CD45RA-negative fraction. These receptors were obtained from a young woman in good health.

The chain links TRBV19 to TRBJ1-5; 8 bases are shared with TRBD1. Germline lookup yields CDR1 LNHDA and CDR2 SQIVND (reference sequence). The CDR3 is 14 amino acids. Unmatched junction bases numbered 10, after V lost 10 bases and J lost 5 bases. The CDR3 spells CANPSGGVYQPQHF. As DNA, the CDR3 is TGTGCCAACCCTTCAGGGGGCGTCTATCAGCCCCAGCATTTT.

CDR3 protein: CASSGQAYYGGYTF. CDR3 bases: TGTGCCAGCAGTGGACAGGCCTACTATGGTGGCTACACCTTC. The gene calls are TRBV28 and TRBJ1-2; TRBD1 matches at 7 bases. Germline lookup yields CDR1 MDHEN and CDR2 SYDVKM. The CDR3 totals 14 residues. With 5 bases clipped from V and 7 bases from J, the junction kept 10 bases outside the gene matches.

The chain couples TRBV4-2 to TRBJ2-7; D assignment may be TRBD1 or TRBD2 (6 bases each). The V end lost 1 base, the J end lost 1 base, and 17 bases lay between the germline ends. This CDR3 is built from 17 residues. CDR1 and CDR2 from the germline V gene are LGHNA and YNFKEQ. CDR3 coding DNA: TGTGCCAGCAGCCAAGTCGGGGGCGGGAAGGGGTCCTACGAGCAGTACTTC. Translating gives CASSQVGGGKGSYEQYF.